These 20 T cell receptor beta chains were all obtained from the same sample, sequenced in a study of cytomegalovirus exposure and HLA in healthy donors. The PCR contained 60 Vbeta and 13 Jbeta primers. Clones were read by immunoSEQ multiplex PCR, and TCRdb kept only the in-frame ones, dropping some. The sample comprises about 70,000 clones, 74% of which are singletons, and about 10% rests with the top ten. The sequenced sample consisted of PBMCs. The receptors come from a human donor in good health.

The genes are TRBV19 and TRBJ2-1; maybe TRBD2 (5 bases). The V and J ends lost 8 bases and 4 bases respectively, with 15 bases between them. CDR3 length: 14 amino acids. Germline lookup yields CDR1 LNHDA and CDR2 SQIVND (reference sequence). CDR3 coding DNA: TGTGCCAGTTCCGGACTTAGGGATTACAATGAGCAGTTCTTC. Protein sequence: CASSGLRDYNEQFF.

This clone was picked up a small number of times. The chain combines TRBV6-6 with TRBJ1-3; no firm D call. V lost 5 bases to trimming and J lost 8 bases, with 16 bases between them. Germline-derived CDR1 and CDR2 are MNHNY and SVGAGI (reference sequence). This CDR3 is 14 amino acids long. CDR3 bases: TGTGCCAGCAGTATCGGAGAGGGCAGAGACACCATATATTTT. Translated, it gives CASSIGEGRDTIYF.

The CDR3 nucleotides are TGTGCCAGCAGTCCCCCGGGGGGGGAATACAATGAGCAGTTCTTC. Its translation: CASSPPGGEYNEQFF. The chain recombines TRBV27 with TRBJ2-1, with 8 bases lining up with TRBD2. This CDR3 has 15 residues. Looked up from germline, CDR1 is MNHEY and CDR2 is SMNVEV (reference sequence). Losses at the gene ends were 5 bases for V and 4 bases for J; bases not matched to a gene: 7.

This rearrangement joins TRBV27 to TRBJ2-7; 14 nucleotides align to TRBD2. V was clipped by 5 bases and J by 0 bases; unmatched bases: 3. The CDR3 extends over 16 amino acids. Germline V gene sequence: CDR1 MNHEY, CDR2 SMNVEV (reference sequence). CDR3 sequence reads: CASSRTSGRTSYEQYF. DNA for the CDR3: TGTGCCAGCAGTAGGACTAGCGGGAGGACCTCCTACGAGCAGTACTTC.

The gene calls are TRBV29-1 and TRBJ1-1; 9 nucleotides align to TRBD1. With V trimmed by 7 bases and J by 2 bases, 8 bases remained unmatched. The CDR3 runs to 14 residues. CDR1 and CDR2 from the germline V gene are SQVTM and ANQGSEA. The CDR3 is CSATWGQGNTEAFF. The CDR3 DNA follows: TGCAGCGCAACTTGGGGACAGGGTAACACTGAAGCTTTCTTT.

This chain links TRBV7-9 with TRBJ1-1, with a tentative D call TRBD1 (5 bases). CDR3 length equals 14 residues. Germline CDR1 is SEHNR and CDR2 is FQNEAQ (reference sequence). V lost 8 bases, J lost 3 bases, and 16 bases lay in between. CDR3 bases: TGTGCCAGCCACCCGATGCAAGGGGACACTGAAGCTTTCTTT. It translates to CASHPMQGDTEAFF.

This clone has a handful of counts. The chain couples TRBV25-1 to TRBJ2-7; 9 bases agree with TRBD1. Per germline, CDR1 MGHDK and CDR2 SYGVNS. CDR3 length: 16 residues. V was pared by 6 bases and J by 5 bases, with 14 bases of the junction left unmatched. In DNA form, the CDR3 reads TGTGCCAGCAGAACCACTACCGGGACAGGGAACGACGAGCAGTACTTC. Translating gives CASRTTTGTGNDEQYF.

This rearrangement joins TRBV14 to TRBJ2-3, with 7 bases aligning to TRBD2. Losses at the gene ends were 4 bases for V and 13 bases for J; bases not matched to a gene: 8. The germline V gene has CDR1 SGHDN and CDR2 FVKESK. This CDR3 is 12 amino acids long. The chain's CDR3 is CASSLGSGIKYF. The CDR3, as DNA: TGTGCCAGCAGCCTGGGGAGCGGGATTAAGTATTTT.

The chain combines TRBV19 with TRBJ1-4; 9 bases fit TRBD1. The CDR3 has 14 residues. Germline V gives CDR1 LNHDA, CDR2 SQIVND (reference sequence). The V gene end was trimmed by 7 bases and the J gene end by 4 bases; junction bases not matched to a gene: 4. CDR3 nucleotide sequence: TGTGCCAGTACCAGGACAGGGGATAATGAAAAACTGTTTTTT. Protein: CASTRTGDNEKLFF.

This sequence joins TRBV28 and TRBJ1-1; D unresolved. The CDR3 spans 13 residues. Trimming took 3 bases from V and 6 from J, leaving 11 bases between them. The germline CDR1 and CDR2 sequences are MDHEN and SYDVKM. CDR3 bases: TGTGCCAGCAGTTTGTCGGGGTCCCCTGAAGCTTTCTTT. Residues: CASSLSGSPEAFF.

The rearrangement uses TRBV5-3 and TRBJ2-7; weak D call: TRBD1 (5 bases). TRBV5-3 carries the ORF label, with uncertain function. This CDR3 comprises 13 residues. The V and J ends lost 4 bases and 0 bases respectively, with 8 bases between them. CDR3 coding DNA: TGTGCCAGAAGCGTTGACAGCTCCTACGAGCAGTACTTC. Translation: CARSVDSSYEQYF.

The rearrangement links TRBV30 to TRBJ1-2, with 7 bases lining up with TRBD1. Per the germline V gene, CDR1 is GTSNPN and CDR2 is SVGIG (reference sequence). This CDR3 contains 11 residues. V gave up 8 bases and J gave up 2 bases; unmatched junction bases: 2. The CDR3 bases are TGTGCCGGGGGACAGAACTATGGCTACACCTTC. This codes for CAGGQNYGYTF. Full variable domain (rest looked up from reference TRBV30 and TRBJ1-2): SQTIHQWPATLVQPVGSPLSLECTVEGTSNPNLYWYRQAAGRGLQLLFYSVGIGQISSEVPQNLSASRPQDRQFILSSKKLLLSDSGFYLCAGGQNYGYTFGSGTRLTVV.

The sample holds a few counts of this clone. The rearrangement joins TRBV7-2 to TRBJ2-2; D perhaps matches TRBD1 (5 bases). Trimming shortened V by 2 bases and J by 4 bases, and 11 bases separated the two germline ends. The CDR3 is 15 amino acids. The germline V gene encodes CDR1 SGHTA and CDR2 FQGNSA. This CDR3 is CASSLTQVGTGELFF. The CDR3 bases are TGTGCCAGCAGCTTAACACAGGTTGGCACCGGGGAGCTGTTTTTT.

V usage is TRBV5-4 and J usage is TRBJ2-7; TRBD2 matches at 13 bases. The CDR3 runs to 16 residues. The V and J ends lost 6 bases and 5 bases, in that order; junction bases with no gene match: 11. Germline V gene lookup returns CDR1 SGHNT and CDR2 YYREEE (reference sequence). For the CDR3, the DNA is TGTGCCAGCACTCCGGGCGGGACTAGCGGGAAAAACGAGCAGTACTTC. This translates into CASTPGGTSGKNEQYF.

V is TRBV6-1 and J is TRBJ1-2; D ambiguous. Germline CDR1 and CDR2: MNHNS and SASEGT. The CDR3 runs to 16 residues. V lost 0 bases to trimming and J lost 8 bases, with 19 bases between them. CDR3 sequence: CASSEALIAGGRGYTF. The CDR3, as DNA: TGTGCCAGCAGTGAAGCGCTGATAGCGGGAGGAAGGGGCTACACCTTC.

In its sample, this clone was seen a few times. The chain recombines TRBV7-2 with TRBJ1-2, with D perhaps TRBD1 (5 bases). Germline values: CDR1 SGHTA, CDR2 FQGNSA. CDR3 length: 14 amino acids. Deletions cut 0 bases from V and 8 bases from J, with 13 bases between. In DNA, the CDR3 is TGTGCCAGCAGCTTAGCAGAGGGGCGGGAGGGCTACACCTTC. It yields the protein CASSLAEGREGYTF.

The rearrangement joins TRBV7-2 to TRBJ1-4; the D gene is possibly TRBD1 (5 bases). The germline gives CDR1 SGHTA, CDR2 FQGNSA. The V and J ends lost 5 bases and 5 bases respectively, with 12 bases between them. The CDR3 spans 14 residues. The CDR3 nucleotides read TGTGCCAGCAGCCCTACAGGTGTAAATGAAAAACTGTTTTTT. This codes for CASSPTGVNEKLFF.

As DNA, the CDR3 is TGTGCCAGTAGCAGACAGCTGAGCACTGAAGCTTTCTTT. Amino acid sequence: CASSRQLSTEAFF. This chain uses TRBV19 with TRBJ1-1; a possible D gene is TRBD1 (5 bases). Trimming shortened V by 6 bases and J by 4 bases, and 12 bases separated the two germline ends. CDR3 length: 13 residues. Germline V gives CDR1 LNHDA, CDR2 SQIVND (reference sequence). The variable domain in full, completed from reference TRBV19 and TRBJ1-1, reads DGGITQSPKYLFRKEGQNVTLSCEQNLNHDAMYWYRQDPGQGLRLIYYSQIVNDFQKGDIAEGYSVSREKKESFPLTVTSAQKNPTAFYLCASSRQLSTEAFFGQGTRLTVV.

This clone was picked up a small number of times. V and J are TRBV23-1 and TRBJ1-5; no firm D call. TRBV23-1 falls under the ORF class, with uncertain function. V was trimmed by 0 bases and J by 3 bases, leaving 12 bases between them. The CDR3 loop spans 16 amino acids. The CDR3: CASSQSSDPPNQPQHF. The CDR3 DNA reads as TGCGCCAGCAGTCAATCTTCAGATCCCCCCAATCAGCCCCAGCATTTT.

The table lists this clone with a few counts. The chain couples TRBV6-1 to TRBJ2-1; D is perhaps TRBD2 (6 bases). CDR1 MNHNS and CDR2 SASEGT come from the germline V gene. Trimming removed 7 bases from V and 8 bases from J, with 15 bases in between. This CDR3 contains 13 residues. The CDR3 protein is CASIGGLEDEQFF. The CDR3 bases are TGTGCCAGCATCGGGGGACTCGAGGATGAGCAGTTCTTC.